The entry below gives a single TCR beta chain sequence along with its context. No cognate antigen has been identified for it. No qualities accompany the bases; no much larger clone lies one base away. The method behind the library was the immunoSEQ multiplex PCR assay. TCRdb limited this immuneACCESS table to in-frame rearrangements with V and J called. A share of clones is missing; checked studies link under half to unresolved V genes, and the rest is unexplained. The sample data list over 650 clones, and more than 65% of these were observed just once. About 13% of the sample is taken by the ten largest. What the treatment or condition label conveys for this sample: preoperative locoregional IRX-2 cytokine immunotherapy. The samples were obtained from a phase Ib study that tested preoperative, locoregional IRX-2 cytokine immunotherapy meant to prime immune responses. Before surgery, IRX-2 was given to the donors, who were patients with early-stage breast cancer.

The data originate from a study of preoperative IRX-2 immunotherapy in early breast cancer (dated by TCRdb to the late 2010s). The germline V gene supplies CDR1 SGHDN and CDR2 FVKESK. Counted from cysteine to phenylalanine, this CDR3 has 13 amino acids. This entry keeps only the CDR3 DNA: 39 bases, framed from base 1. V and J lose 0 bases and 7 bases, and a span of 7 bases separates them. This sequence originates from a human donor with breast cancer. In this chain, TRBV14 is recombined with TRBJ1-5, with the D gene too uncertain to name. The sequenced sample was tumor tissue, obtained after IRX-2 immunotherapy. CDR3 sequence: CASSQDRRQPQHF. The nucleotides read TGTGCCAGCAGCCAAGATAGAAGACAGCCCCAGCATTTT.